Listed here are 6 T cell receptor beta chains from one sample, sequenced in a study of blood T cell repertoires in COVID-19. Clones were read by immunoSEQ multiplex PCR, and TCRdb kept only the in-frame ones, dropping some. The sample has some 140,000 clones; approximately 85% are singletons. The source material was peripheral blood. These receptors came from a human donor in a cohort sampled during active COVID-19.

Only a few counts were recorded for this clone. This rearrangement joins TRBV10-2 to TRBJ2-1; the match to TRBD2 covers 7 bases. CDR1 is WSHSY, CDR2 SAAADI, per germline. V lost 10 bases, J lost 7 bases, and 13 bases stayed unmatched. The CDR3 length is 14 residues. The CDR3 region is CATARGSAINEQFF. CDR3 nucleotides: TGCGCCACTGCGCGGGGGTCCGCCATTAATGAGCAGTTCTTC.

A few counts support this clone. V gene TRBV30 combines with J gene TRBJ1-5, with 10 bases lining up with TRBD1. The CDR3 spans 16 residues. V trimming: 3 bases; J trimming: 0 bases; junction bases outside the gene matches: 5. CDR1 GTSNPN and CDR2 SVGIG come from the germline V gene (reference sequence). CDR3 DNA sequence: TGTGCCTGGAGCCGGGACAGGGGCTATAGCAATCAGCCCCAGCATTTT. Translating it yields CAWSRDRGYSNQPQHF.

The genes are TRBV5-6 and TRBJ2-7; 7 nucleotides match TRBD2. V gave up 7 bases and J gave up 0 bases; unmatched junction bases: 7. CDR3 length equals 14 residues. Germline loops: CDR1 SGHDT, CDR2 YYEEEE. The CDR3 loop is CASLGAGVSYEQYF. CDR3 in DNA: TGTGCCAGCTTGGGCGCGGGGGTCTCCTACGAGCAGTACTTC.

Remarks on this clone: The same CDR3 can be traced to other DNA sequences in this sample. The rearrangement links TRBV15 to TRBJ1-2, with TRBD1 matching 8 bases. CDR1 is LNHNV, CDR2 YYDKDF, per germline (reference sequence). Losses at the gene ends were 5 bases for V and 7 bases for J; bases not matched to a gene: 3. This CDR3 is built from 12 residues. CDR3 loop: CATSRTGSGYTF. CDR3 in DNA: TGTGCCACCAGCCGGACAGGGTCTGGCTACACCTTC.

This clone came up a few times. This chain joins TRBV9 and TRBJ2-7; 9 positions match TRBD1. The germline gives CDR1 SGDLS, CDR2 YYNGEE. The CDR3 loop spans 15 amino acids. The V and J ends lost 0 bases and 2 bases, in that order; junction bases with no gene match: 3. This CDR3 reads CASSVEGTGPYEQYF. CDR3 coding DNA: TGTGCCAGCAGCGTAGAGGGGACAGGGCCCTACGAGCAGTACTTC.

The chain couples TRBV5-8 to TRBJ1-5; TRBD1 matches 9 bases. With 3 bases clipped from V and 4 bases from J, the junction kept 17 bases outside the gene matches. This CDR3 is built from 19 residues. From germline, CDR1 is SGHTS and CDR2 YDEGEE. CDR3 loop: CASSSEYEGGTGLNQPQHF. The DNA of the CDR3 is TGTGCCAGCAGCTCGGAGTACGAAGGGGGGACAGGGCTTAATCAGCCCCAGCATTTT.